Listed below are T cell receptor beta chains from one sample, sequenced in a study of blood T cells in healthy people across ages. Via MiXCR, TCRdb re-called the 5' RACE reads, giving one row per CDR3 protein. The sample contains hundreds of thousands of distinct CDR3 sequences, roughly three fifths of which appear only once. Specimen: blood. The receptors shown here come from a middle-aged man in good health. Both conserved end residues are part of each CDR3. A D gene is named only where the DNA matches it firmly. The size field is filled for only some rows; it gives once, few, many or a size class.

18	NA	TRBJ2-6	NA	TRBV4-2	CASSPRTESDSGANVLTF	TGTGCCAGCAGTCCTAGGACGGAGTCCGACTCTGGGGCCAACGTCCTGACTTTC
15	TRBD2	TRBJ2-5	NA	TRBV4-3	CASSQGPAGKETQYF	TGCGCCAGCAGCCAAGGACCAGCGGGGAAAGAGACCCAGTACTTC
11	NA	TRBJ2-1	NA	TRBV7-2	CASSSRTAVFF	TGTGCCAGCAGCTCCCGGACAGCTGTGTTCTTC
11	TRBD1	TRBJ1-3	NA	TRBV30	CAWSEGAAIYF	TGTGCCTGGAGTGAGGGGGCCGCCATATATTTT
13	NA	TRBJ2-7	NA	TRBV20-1	CSADGQGGDEQYF	TGCAGTGCTGACGGACAGGGAGGGGACGAGCAGTACTTC
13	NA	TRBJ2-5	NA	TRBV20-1	CSARARVGETQYF	TGCAGTGCTAGAGCGAGGGTGGGAGAGACCCAGTACTTC
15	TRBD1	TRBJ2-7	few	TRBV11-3	CASSPPYRGSYEQYF	TGTGCCAGCAGCCCCCCGTACAGGGGATCCTACGAGCAGTACTTC
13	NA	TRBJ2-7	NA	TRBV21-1	CASSKTPSYEQYF	TGTGCCAGCAGCAAAACCCCCTCCTACGAGCAGTACTTC
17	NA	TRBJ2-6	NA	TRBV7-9	CASSTGLGISGANVLTF	TGTGCCAGCAGCACGGGACTGGGAATCTCTGGGGCCAACGTCCTGACTTTC
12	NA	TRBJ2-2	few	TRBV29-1	CSAPWISGELFF	TGCAGCGCGCCATGGATCTCCGGGGAGCTGTTTTTT
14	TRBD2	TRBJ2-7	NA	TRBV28	CASREGLAAYEQYF	TGTGCCAGCAGAGAAGGACTAGCGGCCTACGAGCAGTACTTC
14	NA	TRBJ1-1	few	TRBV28	CASRTGGINTEAFF	TGTGCCAGCCGGACGGGAGGGATCAACACTGAAGCTTTCTTT
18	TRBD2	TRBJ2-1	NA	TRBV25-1	CASSESLGTSGLYNEQFF	TGTGCCAGCAGTGAGTCACTCGGGACTAGCGGGCTGTACAATGAGCAGTTCTTC
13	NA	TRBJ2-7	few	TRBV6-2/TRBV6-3	CASSPDNYNEQYF	TGTGCCAGCAGTCCCGACAACTACAATGAGCAGTACTTC
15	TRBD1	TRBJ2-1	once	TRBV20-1	CSAARGPFSYNEQFF	TGCAGTGCTGCCAGGGGGCCTTTTTCCTACAATGAGCAGTTCTTC
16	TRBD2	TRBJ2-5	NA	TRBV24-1	CATSALAGSEKETQYF	TGTGCCACCAGTGCCCTAGCGGGGTCCGAGAAAGAGACCCAGTACTTC
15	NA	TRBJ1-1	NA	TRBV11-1	CASSPRRGAQAEAFF	TGTGCCAGCAGCCCCCGCCGGGGGGCGCAAGCTGAAGCTTTCTTT
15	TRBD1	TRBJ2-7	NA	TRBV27	CASSLTWDRVLEQYF	TGTGCCAGCAGTTTAACCTGGGACAGGGTCCTCGAGCAGTACTTC
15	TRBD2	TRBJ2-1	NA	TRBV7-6	CASSQGLAGADEQFF	TGTGCCAGCAGCCAAGGTCTAGCGGGGGCGGATGAGCAGTTCTTC
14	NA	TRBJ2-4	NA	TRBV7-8	CASSLDRVKNIQYF	TGTGCCAGCAGCTTAGACAGGGTCAAAAACATTCAGTACTTC
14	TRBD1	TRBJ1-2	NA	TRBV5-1	CASKLRGQGDGYTF	TGCGCCAGCAAACTACGGGGACAGGGCGATGGCTACACCTTC
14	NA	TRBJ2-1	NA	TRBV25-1	CASSEYSIGNEQFF	TGTGCCAGCAGTGAATACAGTATTGGTAATGAGCAGTTCTTC
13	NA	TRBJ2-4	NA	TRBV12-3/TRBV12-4	CASSTVEGHIQYF	TGTGCCAGCAGCACCGTCGAGGGGCACATTCAGTACTTC
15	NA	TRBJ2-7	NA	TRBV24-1	CATSDLRDSYNEQYF	TGTGCCACCAGTGATTTGAGGGATTCCTACAATGAGCAGTACTTC
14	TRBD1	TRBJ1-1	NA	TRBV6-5	CASRMGQGRTEAFF	TGTGCCAGCAGGATGGGACAGGGAAGAACTGAAGCTTTCTTT
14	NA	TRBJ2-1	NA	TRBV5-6	CASSWGGLNNEQFF	TGTGCCAGCAGCTGGGGCGGGCTAAACAATGAGCAGTTCTTC
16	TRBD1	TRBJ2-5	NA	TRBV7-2	CASSLSRGLPRETQYF	TGTGCCAGCAGCTTAAGCAGGGGGCTCCCTAGGGAGACCCAGTACTTC
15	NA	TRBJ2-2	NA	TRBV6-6	CASTKRPGFTGELFF	TGTGCCAGCACCAAACGTCCAGGGTTCACCGGGGAGCTGTTTTTT
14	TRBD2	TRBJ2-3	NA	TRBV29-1	CSEGTSGAIGTQYF	TGCAGCGAGGGGACTAGCGGGGCCATCGGTACGCAGTATTTT
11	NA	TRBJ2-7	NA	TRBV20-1	CSARDVAEQYF	TGCAGTGCTAGAGATGTTGCAGAGCAGTACTTC
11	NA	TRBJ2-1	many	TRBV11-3	CASSGGNEQFF	TGTGCCAGCAGCGGCGGCAATGAGCAGTTCTTC
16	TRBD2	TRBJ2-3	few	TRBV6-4	CASSGTSGGPVDTQYF	TGTGCCAGCAGTGGAACTAGCGGGGGGCCCGTAGATACGCAGTATTTT
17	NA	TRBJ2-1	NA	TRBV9	CASSVELVGGSYNEQFF	TGTGCCAGCAGCGTAGAGCTAGTGGGGGGTTCCTACAATGAGCAGTTCTTC
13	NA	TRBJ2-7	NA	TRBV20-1	CSAHKAGNYEQYF	TGCAGTGCCCACAAGGCCGGGAACTACGAGCAGTACTTC
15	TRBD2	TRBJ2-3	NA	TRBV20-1	CSARDPSGSTDTQYF	TGCAGTGCTAGAGACCCTAGCGGGAGCACAGATACGCAGTATTTT
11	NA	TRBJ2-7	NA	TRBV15	CATSVEDEQYF	TGTGCCACCAGCGTAGAGGATGAGCAGTACTTC
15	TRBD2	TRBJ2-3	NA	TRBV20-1	CSANGAREREDTQYF	TGCAGTGCTAATGGCGCGCGGGAGAGGGAAGATACGCAGTATTTT
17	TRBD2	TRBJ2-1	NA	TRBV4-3	CASSQAVGSGRHNEQFF	TGCGCCAGCAGCCAAGCTGTGGGTAGCGGGAGGCACAATGAGCAGTTCTTC
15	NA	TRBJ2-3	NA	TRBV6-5	CASSYRGYGTDTQYF	TGTGCCAGCAGTTACCGTGGGTACGGCACAGATACGCAGTATTTT
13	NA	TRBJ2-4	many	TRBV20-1	CSAKGIAKNIQYF	TGCAGTGCTAAAGGGATAGCCAAAAACATTCAGTACTTC
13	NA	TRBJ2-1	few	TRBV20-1	CSARGDTNNEQFF	TGCAGTGCTAGAGGTGATACCAACAATGAGCAGTTCTTC
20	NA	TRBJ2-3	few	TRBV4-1	CASSPISGGLTALLTDTQYF	TGCGCCAGCAGCCCGATATCTGGAGGCCTGACAGCTTTACTCACAGATACGCAGTATTTT